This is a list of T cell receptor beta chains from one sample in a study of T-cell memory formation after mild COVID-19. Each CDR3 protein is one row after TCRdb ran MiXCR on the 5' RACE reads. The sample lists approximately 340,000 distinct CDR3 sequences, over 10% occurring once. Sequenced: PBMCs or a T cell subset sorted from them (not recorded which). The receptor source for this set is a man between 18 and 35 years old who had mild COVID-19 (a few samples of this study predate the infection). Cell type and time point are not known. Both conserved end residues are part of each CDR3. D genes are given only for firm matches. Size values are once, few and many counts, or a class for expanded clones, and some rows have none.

CASSVGFRPQHF,TGTGCCAGCAGCGTCGGATTTCGGCCCCAGCATTTT,few,TRBJ1-5,NA,TRBV7-2
CASSRAVLAYTF,TGTGCCAGCAGCAGGGCCGTCCTGGCCTACACCTTC,NA,TRBJ1-2,NA,TRBV12-3/TRBV12-4
CASRETGAGNTEAFF,TGTGCCAGCAGAGAGACAGGGGCGGGGAACACTGAAGCTTTCTTT,NA,TRBJ1-1,TRBD1,TRBV6-6
CASSPDREANYEQYF,TGTGCCAGCTCACCGGACAGGGAGGCAAACTACGAGCAGTACTTC,NA,TRBJ2-7,TRBD1,TRBV18
CASQQGRDYGYTF,TGCGCCAGTCAACAGGGCCGGGACTATGGCTACACCTTC,few,TRBJ1-2,NA,TRBV5-1
CASRRDGIYEQYF,TGTGCCAGCAGGCGGGACGGTATCTACGAGCAGTACTTC,NA,TRBJ2-7,NA,TRBV6-5
CATRTSESTDTQYF,TGTGCTACCCGGACTAGCGAGAGCACAGATACGCAGTATTTT,many,TRBJ2-3,TRBD2,TRBV12-3/TRBV12-4
CASSLAPRQGDTYEQYF,TGCGCCAGCAGCTTGGCCCCCCGACAGGGGGACACCTACGAGCAGTACTTC,few,TRBJ2-7,TRBD1,TRBV5-1
CASSFNLRGGGREQYF,TGTGCCAGCAGTTTCAATCTGAGGGGGGGTGGTCGCGAGCAGTACTTC,NA,TRBJ2-7,NA,TRBV12-3/TRBV12-4
CASSLNRGGGYTF,TGTGCCAGCAGCTTAAACAGGGGGGGTGGCTACACCTTC,few,TRBJ1-2,TRBD1,TRBV7-2
CASSWGGQGTYEQYF,TGTGCCAGCAGTTGGGGTGGGCAGGGAACCTACGAGCAGTACTTC,NA,TRBJ2-7,NA,TRBV27
CASSYSLYNEQFF,TGTGCCAGCAGTTACTCGTTATACAATGAGCAGTTCTTC,many,TRBJ2-1,NA,TRBV6-5
CASSLYDSTGELFF,TGTGCCAGCAGCCTTTATGACAGTACCGGGGAGCTGTTTTTT,once,TRBJ2-2,NA,TRBV4-2
CAIRGGTQETQYF,TGTGCCATCAGAGGAGGGACCCAAGAGACCCAGTACTTC,NA,TRBJ2-5,NA,TRBV10-3
CASSHLTGARNIQYF,TGCGCCAGCAGCCATTTGACAGGCGCACGAAACATTCAGTACTTC,once,TRBJ2-4,NA,TRBV4-1
CASSPPGRNTEAFF,TGTGCCAGCTCACCACCGGGCAGGAACACTGAAGCTTTCTTT,NA,TRBJ1-1,NA,TRBV18
CATSVHSGRGKVRTDTQYF,TGTGCCACCAGTGTCCATTCCGGTCGCGGTAAGGTGAGAACAGATACGCAGTATTTT,NA,TRBJ2-3,NA,TRBV24-1
CASSAQGRGDTQYF,TGTGCCAGCAGTGCCCAGGGGCGCGGAGATACGCAGTATTTT,NA,TRBJ2-3,NA,TRBV6-5
CATLRTAADTGELFF,TGTGCCACCCTCCGAACGGCAGCGGACACCGGGGAGCTGTTTTTT,NA,TRBJ2-2,NA,TRBV6-5
CASSSRGSLVAGELFF,TGTGCCAGCAGCTCCAGGGGCAGTTTAGTCGCCGGGGAGCTGTTTTTT,few,TRBJ2-2,NA,TRBV7-9
CSAAQGSGNQPQHF,TGCAGTGCTGCCCAGGGGTCGGGCAATCAGCCCCAGCATTTT,NA,TRBJ1-5,NA,TRBV20-1
CASSLAVENTIYF,TGTGCCAGCAGCTTAGCCGTCGAGAACACCATATATTTT,few,TRBJ1-3,NA,TRBV7-9
CSARAAGGPYNEQFF,TGCAGTGCTAGGGCAGCGGGGGGCCCCTACAATGAGCAGTTCTTC,NA,TRBJ2-1,TRBD2,TRBV20-1
CASSLKEGQGANTEAFF,TGCGCCAGCAGCCTTAAGGAGGGACAAGGAGCCAACACTGAAGCTTTCTTT,NA,TRBJ1-1,NA,TRBV4-1
CASRSGGDSNEQFF,TGTGCCAGCAGGAGCGGGGGGGACAGCAATGAGCAGTTCTTC,many,TRBJ2-1,TRBD2,TRBV6-1
CASSPRAATMNTEAFF,TGTGCCAGCTCACCACGGGCAGCAACTATGAACACTGAAGCTTTCTTT,many,TRBJ1-1,NA,TRBV18
CASRSPGGPTEAFF,TGTGCCAGCAGATCACCAGGGGGCCCGACTGAAGCTTTCTTT,NA,TRBJ1-1,TRBD1,TRBV12-3/TRBV12-4
CASSQGQGVGYTQYF,TGTGCCAGCAGCCAGGGTCAGGGGGTAGGATATACGCAGTATTTT,NA,TRBJ2-3,TRBD1,TRBV5-6
CASSLEGQGRQPQHF,TGCGCCAGCAGCTTGGAAGGACAGGGTAGACAGCCCCAGCATTTT,few,TRBJ1-5,TRBD1,TRBV5-1
CASSFSGTGSSYNEQFF,TGTGCCAGCAGCTTTTCCGGGACTGGAAGCTCCTACAATGAGCAGTTCTTC,NA,TRBJ2-1,NA,TRBV7-9
CSVERSGGTEAFF,TGCAGCGTTGAACGGTCAGGGGGCACTGAAGCTTTCTTT,NA,TRBJ1-1,TRBD1,TRBV29-1
CASSQDLRGGRGEAFF,TGCGCCAGCAGCCAAGACCTTAGGGGGGGCAGGGGTGAAGCTTTCTTT,few,TRBJ1-1,NA,TRBV4-3
CASSSPSGTLNTEAFF,TGTGCCAGCAGCTCTCCCTCCGGGACACTGAACACTGAAGCTTTCTTT,NA,TRBJ1-1,NA,TRBV6-2/TRBV6-3
CASSRSGFNGELFF,TGTGCCAGCAGCCGATCAGGGTTTAACGGGGAGCTGTTTTTT,NA,TRBJ2-2,NA,TRBV7-6
CSAQTPRDNEQFF,TGCAGTGCTCAGACGCCGAGAGACAATGAGCAGTTCTTC,many,TRBJ2-1,NA,TRBV20-1
CASSKRTSGSSETQYF,TGTGCCAGCAGTAAACGGACTAGCGGTTCGTCGGAGACCCAGTACTTC,NA,TRBJ2-5,TRBD2,TRBV27
CASREEDREIGELFF,TGTGCCAGCAGGGAGGAAGACAGGGAAATCGGGGAGCTGTTTTTT,NA,TRBJ2-2,TRBD1,TRBV6-5
CASSQGLSASYEQYF,TGTGCCAGCAGCCAAGGCCTGAGTGCGAGCTACGAGCAGTACTTC,many,TRBJ2-7,NA,TRBV3-1
CASSEGDSSSYEQYF,TGTGCCAGCAGTGAAGGGGACTCGAGCTCCTACGAGCAGTACTTC,many,TRBJ2-7,NA,TRBV6-1
CASSFRLATDTQYF,TGTGCCAGCAGTTTCCGACTAGCTACAGATACGCAGTATTTT,many,TRBJ2-3,TRBD2,TRBV27
CSARESGGNSPLHF,TGCAGTGCTAGAGAGTCAGGGGGTAATTCACCCCTCCACTTT,NA,TRBJ1-6,TRBD1,TRBV20-1
CSVEGQRGGEQYF,TGCAGCGTTGAAGGCCAGCGGGGGGGCGAGCAGTACTTC,many,TRBJ2-7,TRBD2,TRBV29-1
CASSRGTSYTF,TGTGCCAGCAGCCGAGGGACGAGTTACACCTTC,NA,TRBJ1-2,NA,TRBV3-1
CASSFGLGIEAFF,TGCGCCAGCAGCTTCGGACTAGGTATTGAAGCTTTCTTT,NA,TRBJ1-1,NA,TRBV5-1
CASSDPARADTDTQYF,TGTGCCAGCAGTGATCCGGCGCGGGCAGACACAGATACGCAGTATTTT,NA,TRBJ2-3,NA,TRBV6-1
CASSFQRGGGETQYF,TGTGCCAGCAGCTTCCAGCGGGGCGGTGGGGAGACCCAGTACTTC,NA,TRBJ2-5,TRBD2,TRBV7-2
CASSTLPRAPNQPQHF,TGTGCCAGCAGCACCCTTCCCCGGGCCCCCAATCAGCCCCAGCATTTT,few,TRBJ1-5,NA,TRBV27
CASRGGPATGELFF,TGTGCCAGCAGGGGGGGCCCGGCCACCGGGGAGCTGTTTTTT,NA,TRBJ2-2,NA,TRBV12-3/TRBV12-4
CATRLRGGANYGYTF,TGTGCCACCAGACTCCGAGGGGGCGCTAACTATGGCTACACCTTC,NA,TRBJ1-2,TRBD1,TRBV24-1
CASSAGNQPQHF,TGTGCCAGCAGCGCTGGCAATCAGCCCCAGCATTTT,many,TRBJ1-5,NA,TRBV9
CASSLGGFGYTF,TGTGCCAGCAGTTTAGGGGGTTTTGGCTACACCTTC,NA,TRBJ1-2,NA,TRBV12-3/TRBV12-4
CASSLRGIYSNQPQHF,TGTGCCAGCAGCTTAAGAGGAATTTATAGCAATCAGCCCCAGCATTTT,NA,TRBJ1-5,NA,TRBV7-3
CASSLRQGTTNEKLFF,TGTGCCAGCAGCCTCCGACAGGGGACGACTAATGAAAAACTGTTTTTT,NA,TRBJ1-4,TRBD1,TRBV4-2
CASSQARTGLAGNTIYF,TGTGCCAGCAGCCAGGCCCGGACAGGTTTGGCTGGAAACACCATATATTTT,NA,TRBJ1-3,TRBD1,TRBV4-2
CSVRPRAGTGDEQFF,TGCAGCGTTAGGCCCCGGGCCGGGACAGGAGATGAGCAGTTCTTC,NA,TRBJ2-1,TRBD1,TRBV29-1
CASSLSVEQPLPYEQYF,TGTGCCAGCAGCTTATCGGTAGAGCAGCCCTTACCCTACGAGCAGTACTTC,few,TRBJ2-7,NA,TRBV7-8
CSYRVPATNEKLFF,TGCAGTTACAGGGTCCCAGCAACTAATGAAAAACTGTTTTTT,few,TRBJ1-4,NA,TRBV20-1
CAGEWERGF,TGTGCCGGGGAATGGGAGCGGGGGTTC,few,TRBJ2-1,NA,TRBV21-1
CASSPESNTEAFF,TGTGCCAGCAGCCCGGAATCGAACACTGAAGCTTTCTTT,few,TRBJ1-1,NA,TRBV7-9
CASSGTGHSGANVLTF,TGTGCCAGCAGCGGGACAGGGCACTCTGGGGCCAACGTCCTGACTTTC,many,TRBJ2-6,TRBD1,TRBV12-3/TRBV12-4